This T cell receptor (beta chain) was found in a study of blood T cell repertoires in COVID-19. Turning to the study itself: COVID-19 samples collected from the United States, Italy and Spain covered acute and convalescent phases. Sources were T cells, B-cell-depleted T cells, or PBMCs; the material itself was cDNA or gDNA.

This CDR3 has 15 residues. The germline CDR1 and CDR2 sequences are LGHNA and YNFKEQ. Germline trimming cut 4 bases from V and 0 bases from J; bases unmatched to any gene: 4. Measured with immunoSEQ multiplex PCR; TCRdb has only the in-frame clones, and not every one. Altogether fewer than 200,000 clones are present, over 75% being singletons, with the ten largest covering about 1.2%. The age range of participants was about 18 to 89 years, with residence in about two dozen US areas. Cohort assignment relied on participant-reported clinical history. The TCR sequence derives from a human donor with acute COVID-19. The donor label of this sample is uncertain. The chain couples TRBV4-2 to TRBJ2-3, with 7 bases matching TRBD2. Source material: PBMCs or T cells enriched from blood (not recorded which). The CDR3 region has the DNA TGTGCCAGCAGCCTTACTAGCGTTAGCACAGATACGCAGTATTTT. Its translation is CASSLTSVSTDTQYF.